Below, 16 T cell receptor beta chains from the same sample are listed, as sequenced in a study of T cell repertoires in cytomegalovirus infection. The antigens of these receptors remain unknown. MiXCR was run by TCRdb on the reads, yielding one entry per CDR3 protein. The repertoire holds around 430,000 distinct CDR3 sequences, with approximately 46% as singletons. Sample: cultured PBMCs, taken from culture after CMV antigen stimulation. The origin of the receptors is a human donor in good health (CMV status not recorded). Some clones in this sample may be carry-over from other donors' samples.

The chain recombines TRBV7-9 with TRBJ1-6; a possible D gene is TRBD1 (6 bases). The CDR3 runs to 14 residues. Germline values: CDR1 SEHNR, CDR2 FQNEAQ (reference sequence). The V end lost 1 base, the J end lost 10 bases, and 11 bases lay between the germline ends. DNA of the CDR3: TGTGCCAGCAGCTTAGAGGGGAGGGGGTCACCCCTCCACTTT. It yields the protein CASSLEGRGSPLHF. Full variable domain (remainder filled in from reference TRBV7-9 and TRBJ1-6): DTGVSQNPRHKITKRGQNVTFRCDPISEHNRLYWYRQTLGQGPEFLTYFQNEAQLEKSRLLSDRFSAERPKGSFSTLEIQRTEQGDSAMYLCASSLEGRGSPLHFGNGTRLTVT.

This clonotype appeared a few times. The DNA of the CDR3 is TGTGCCAGTACCCCACGGGGGCTGGCTGGAAACACCATATATTTT. Encoded protein: CASTPRGLAGNTIYF. V is TRBV19 and J is TRBJ1-3, with D possibly being TRBD1 (6 bases). Germline V gene sequence: CDR1 LNHDA, CDR2 SQIVND (reference sequence). CDR3 size: 15 residues. Trimming pared 7 bases from V and 2 bases from J, leaving 15 bases between.

There are a few counts of this clonotype. The chain combines TRBV18 with TRBJ1-2; 8 bases match TRBD1. CDR3 length: 20 residues. The germline V gene has CDR1 KGHSH and CDR2 LQKENI. V was pared by 5 bases and J by 2 bases, with 22 bases of the junction left unmatched. The CDR3 DNA follows: TGTGCCAGCTCAAGGACGACGCTTACTCAAACGACAGGGGCGAACTATGGCTACACCTTC. This encodes CASSRTTLTQTTGANYGYTF.

The genes are TRBV5-1 and TRBJ2-2; 7 positions match TRBD2. The CDR3 spans 16 residues. Germline CDR1 SGHRS, CDR2 YFSETQ. Trimming cost V 3 bases and J 4 bases; bases outside gene matches: 9. The CDR3 reads CASSSIAGAGTGELFF. In nucleotides, the CDR3 is TGCGCCAGCAGCTCGATTGCGGGAGCGGGCACCGGGGAGCTGTTTTTT.

V is TRBV4-1 and J is TRBJ1-5; D possibly corresponds to TRBD1 (6 bases). The CDR3 totals 15 residues. With 3 bases removed from V and 5 bases from J, the gap between germline ends came to 14 bases. Per the germline V gene, CDR1 is MGHRA and CDR2 is YSYEKL. Written as DNA, the CDR3 is TGCGCCAGCAGCCATTATCCGGGACACGATCAGCCCCAGCATTTT. It is translated as CASSHYPGHDQPQHF.

The chain carries TRBV7-2 and TRBJ2-3; no reliable D call. This CDR3 contains 13 residues. Germline loops: CDR1 SGHTA, CDR2 FQGNSA. The V and J ends lost 5 bases and 2 bases respectively, with 8 bases between them. CDR3 DNA sequence: TGTGCCAGCAGCAATCCTATCACAGATACGCAGTATTTT. Translating gives CASSNPITDTQYF.

In this sample, this clonotype turned up a few times. This chain links TRBV12-3 or TRBV12-4 with TRBJ2-7, with 7 bases identical to TRBD1. J was trimmed by 5 bases and V by 6 bases; bases with no gene match: 1. CDR3 length: 11 residues. CDR3 sequence: CASRQGNEQYF. As DNA, the CDR3 is TGTGCCAGCAGACAGGGGAACGAGCAGTACTTC.

The chain joins TRBV5-1 to TRBJ2-3; D is unresolved. The CDR3 consists of 16 residues. V was pared by 1 base and J by 0 bases, with 12 bases between. Germline-derived CDR1 and CDR2 are SGHRS and YFSETQ. CDR3 bases: TGCGCCAGCAGCTTGTCGGCAAGTACTAGCACAGATACGCAGTATTTT. It specifies CASSLSASTSTDTQYF.

The V call is TRBV6-1, the J call TRBJ2-3; no clear D gene. Between the trimmed V and J ends, which lost 0 bases and 6 bases, there was a span of 7 bases. CDR1 and CDR2 from the germline V gene are MNHNS and SASEGT. CDR3 length equals 13 residues. The CDR3 nucleotides read TGTGCCAGCAGTGAAGCGAGGCCGGATACGCAGTATTTT. It yields the protein CASSEARPDTQYF.

The sample holds many counts of this clonotype. A read error may account for a junction end that differs from germline. This chain links TRBV7-8 with TRBJ2-1; D is possibly TRBD1 (7 bases). The CDR3 is 12 amino acids. Germline lookup yields CDR1 SGHVS and CDR2 FQNEAQ. In nucleotides, the CDR3 is TGCACAAGCGGGTGGCCAGGGGGTGAGCAGTTCTTC. It yields the protein CTSGWPGGEQFF.

The gene calls are TRBV28 and TRBJ2-7; 8 nucleotides align to TRBD2. The germline CDR1 and CDR2 sequences are MDHEN and SYDVKM. Trimming took 6 bases from V and 3 from J; bases not matched to a gene: 7. The CDR3 contains 14 residues. DNA for the CDR3: TGTGCCAGCAGCTCCCGGGGGGGGGGCTACGAGCAGTACTTC. It translates to CASSSRGGGYEQYF.

This chain links TRBV11-3 with TRBJ2-5, with 12 bases identical to TRBD2. Germline V CDR1 and CDR2: SGHNT, YENEEA. There are 16 residues in the CDR3. Trimming took 5 bases from V and 4 from J; bases not matched to a gene: 8. CDR3 protein: CASSTGALAGGETQYF. DNA of the CDR3: TGTGCCAGCAGCACCGGGGCACTAGCGGGAGGAGAGACCCAGTACTTC.

The rearrangement links TRBV20-1 to TRBJ2-5; 11 bases are a match to TRBD1. Germline CDR1 and CDR2: DFQATT and SNEGSKA (reference sequence). The CDR3 extends over 14 amino acids. The J segment lost 5 bases and the V segment lost 4 bases, leaving 6 bases of the junction unmatched. This chain's CDR3 is CSAKDRGPGETQYF. The DNA of the CDR3 is TGCAGTGCTAAGGACAGGGGGCCTGGGGAGACCCAGTACTTC.

V is TRBV2 and J is TRBJ1-6; D may be TRBD1 (6 bases). This CDR3 has 17 residues. The germline V gene encodes CDR1 SNHLY and CDR2 FYNNEI. The V gene lost 3 bases and the J gene lost 3 bases, with 15 bases spanning the gap. CDR3 nucleotides: TGTGCCAGCAGTGACCGAGGAGGGGGGTACTATAATTCACCCCTCCACTTT. This encodes CASSDRGGGYYNSPLHF.

J is TRBJ2-1 and V is TRBV28, with D perhaps TRBD1 or TRBD2 (7 bases each). The CDR3 is made up of 14 amino acids. V lost 8 bases, J lost 9 bases, and 20 bases lay in between. The germline CDR1 and CDR2 sequences are MDHEN and SYDVKM. The CDR3 is CASQGRGGRSEQFF. The CDR3, as DNA: TGTGCCAGCCAAGGCAGGGGGGGGAGGAGTGAGCAGTTCTTC. Using reference TRBV28 and TRBJ2-1 for the parts outside the CDR3, the full variable domain is DVKVTQSSRYLVKRTGEKVFLECVQDMDHENMFWYRQDPGLGLRLIYFSYDVKMKEKGDIPEGYSVSREKKERFSLILESASTNQTSMYLCASQGRGGRSEQFFGPGTRLTVL.

V is TRBV7-6 and J is TRBJ1-5, with a possible D match to TRBD1 (6 bases). Per the germline V gene, CDR1 is SGHVS and CDR2 is FNYEAQ. Trimming took 4 bases from V and 7 from J, leaving 20 bases between them. The CDR3 is 16 amino acids. The CDR3 loop reads CASSSSRGQAGQPQHF. CDR3 bases: TGTGCCAGCAGCTCCTCGCGGGGACAAGCAGGACAGCCCCAGCATTTT. Full variable domain (remainder filled in from reference TRBV7-6 and TRBJ1-5): GAGVSQSPRYKVTKRGQDVALRCDPISGHVSLYWYRQALGQGPEFLTYFNYEAQQDKSGLPNDRFSAERPEGSISTLTIQRTEQRDSAMYRCASSSSRGQAGQPQHFGDGTRLSIL.